These 9 T cell receptor beta chains originate from one sample sequenced in a study of cytomegalovirus exposure and HLA in healthy donors (dated by TCRdb to 2016 to 2017). Receptor libraries were prepared by the immunoSEQ multiplex PCR assay. For the multiplex PCR, a mixture combining 60 forward primers for TCR Vbeta segments and 13 reverse primers for TCR Jbeta segments was used. As stored in TCRdb, this immuneACCESS dataset retains in-frame rearrangements with V and J assigned. A fraction of the clones does not appear; measured against another copy, unresolved V genes explain less than half of the discrepancy, and the remainder lacks a known reason. In this sample the table shows 150,000 or so clones, 65% to 70% of which occur a single time. The top ten clones comprise 8.5% to 12% of the sample. The specimen sequenced was PBMCs. These receptors were obtained from a man aged 25-40 years in good health and CMV-seropositive.

The chain is built from TRBV4-2 and TRBJ2-7, with 10 positions matching TRBD2. The trim removed 4 bases at V and 1 base at J, leaving 19 bases unmatched. The CDR3 length is 20 residues. Germline CDR1 and CDR2: LGHNA and YNFKEQ. DNA for the CDR3: TGTGCCAGCAGCCGAACCCCCCGGACTAGCGGAGCTACTTTTTCCTACGAGCAGTACTTC. Protein sequence: CASSRTPRTSGATFSYEQYF.

This chain joins TRBV28 and TRBJ2-7, with D tentatively TRBD1 (6 bases). The CDR3 is 11 residues long. The germline CDR1 and CDR2 sequences are MDHEN and SYDVKM. Trimming took 4 bases from V and 7 from J, leaving 8 bases between them. The CDR3 DNA reads as TGTGCCAGCAGTTCAACAGGGGAGCAGTACTTC. It yields the protein CASSSTGEQYF.

This clone was detected only a few times. The chain combines TRBV5-1 with TRBJ1-2; D is perhaps TRBD1 (6 bases). The CDR3 has 13 amino acids. V lost 4 bases to trimming and J lost 6 bases, with 13 bases between them. Germline loops: CDR1 SGHRS, CDR2 YFSETQ. This CDR3 is CASSTERTDGYTF. CDR3 nucleotides: TGCGCCAGCAGCACCGAAAGGACAGATGGCTACACCTTC.

CDR3: CASSQAGVYEQYF. CDR3 nucleotides: TGTGCCAGCAGCCAAGCGGGAGTATACGAGCAGTACTTC. This chain links TRBV4-2 with TRBJ2-7; possible D gene TRBD2, 6 bases. Germline V gives CDR1 LGHNA, CDR2 YNFKEQ. V lost 1 base and J 4 bases, leaving 8 bases between the germline ends. The CDR3 contains 13 residues.

The V gene is TRBV5-8, the J gene TRBJ2-2; 8 bases align to TRBD1. Germline lookup yields CDR1 SGHTS and CDR2 YDEGEE. The CDR3 length is 15 residues. V lost 5 bases, J lost 7 bases, and 10 bases stayed unmatched. CDR3 loop: CASSTRGPRHGELFF. CDR3 sequence (DNA): TGTGCCAGCAGTACCAGGGGGCCTCGACACGGGGAGCTGTTTTTT.

This clone was seen only a few times. The rearrangement joins TRBV9 to TRBJ1-2; D gene ambiguous. The CDR3 loop spans 12 amino acids. Trimming took 2 bases from V and 5 from J, leaving 7 bases between them. Germline CDR1 reads SGDLS; CDR2 reads YYNGEE. The CDR3 nucleotides are TGTGCCAGCAGCGTTCTGGAGTATGGCTACACCTTC. It is translated as CASSVLEYGYTF.

The chain recombines TRBV7-9 with TRBJ2-3; the match to TRBD2 covers 8 bases. This CDR3 spans 15 amino acids. CDR1 and CDR2 from the germline V gene are SEHNR and FQNEAQ (reference sequence). V dropped 5 bases and J dropped 4; count of bases not matched to a gene: 8. This chain's CDR3 is CASSALAAWPDTQYF. The CDR3, as DNA: TGTGCCAGCAGCGCACTAGCGGCTTGGCCAGATACGCAGTATTTT.

The chain is built from TRBV6-1 and TRBJ2-3; maybe TRBD1 (5 bases). Trimming cost V 6 bases and J 3 bases, with 16 bases left between them. CDR3 length equals 15 residues. CDR1 and CDR2 from the germline V gene are MNHNS and SASEGT. The CDR3: CASRPGQGRTDTQYF. The CDR3 DNA sequence: TGTGCCAGCAGGCCTGGGCAGGGAAGGACAGATACGCAGTATTTT.

The rearrangement joins TRBV28 to TRBJ2-7; TRBD2 is a possible D gene (6 bases). The germline gives CDR1 MDHEN, CDR2 SYDVKM. With 2 bases removed from V and 3 bases from J, the gap between germline ends came to 8 bases. CDR3 size: 13 residues. The CDR3 coding sequence is TGTGCCAGCAGTTTACCCGGGGGCTACGAGCAGTACTTC. This gives the protein CASSLPGGYEQYF.